The entry below gives a single T cell receptor beta chain sequence along with its context. Its antigen remains undetermined. No much larger clone is present one base from it, and per-base qualities are unavailable. The data stem from a study of cytomegalovirus exposure and HLA in healthy donors (dated by TCRdb to about 2017). Some background on the complete study: An earlier analysis of approximately 640 of the donors reported 250 to 350 Gb of sequence data and approximately 110 million unique TCR beta sequences from 190 million or so T cells. In an earlier analysis of over 550 of the donors, high-throughput TCR beta sequencing was used to judge whether each TCR beta V gene segment behaved as functional or pseudogenic. The number of typed donors differed by locus: 629-630 for A, B, C, DRB1 and DQB1; some 500 for DQA1; around 580 for DPA1; and roughly 470 for DPB1. An early release covering roughly 600 HLA-typed donors comprised about 290 gigabases of sequencing data and roughly 86 million unique TCR sequences. Every discovery cohort repertoire had been produced on one sequencing platform. The study combined high-throughput TCR immunosequencing, statistical association of individual TCRs with disease status, and machine learning to predict cytomegalovirus infection status. Among the roughly 400 genotyped donors, approximately 81% belonged to the genetic ancestry cluster associated with self-reported Caucasian donors. Class I and class II HLA loci were covered by the typing at four-digit resolution. The aim of the study was to test whether cataloging public T cell receptors could identify signatures of past pathogen exposure. The later analysis used no new phenotypic data to find candidate immune exposures, relying instead on TCR beta sequences and their occurrence across donors. Donor age, sex, ethnicity and CMV serostatus were compiled alongside the repertoire data. The T cell repertoires of 666 subjects were profiled by immunosequencing and related to cytomegalovirus serostatus. In a later analysis, previously published TCR beta repertoires from 666 donors were re-analyzed and high-resolution HLA genotyping was added so that TCR occurrence patterns could be studied. Because of strong linkage in the cohort, roughly five DR-DQ haplotypes were treated as single units for association and clustering. Among approximately 370 genotyped donors of the cohort, an average of around 250,000 unique TCR beta nucleotide sequences was sequenced per donor, of which roughly 18% were non-productive. A later genetic analysis used genome-wide SNP genotypes for about 60% of the roughly 700 donors, treating that subset as a discovery cohort. In addition to the first cohort of 666 subjects, a separate validation cohort of 120 different subjects was used.

The cohort comprised approximately 700 healthy bone marrow donors. Cohort members were all nominally healthy when sampled, although unrecorded immune exposures were likely present. CMV serostatus was recorded as positive for roughly 290 and negative for about half of the 666 cohort members, whereas no CMV serostatus was recorded for the donor in question. Every donor gave a peripheral blood sample, and the peripheral blood mononuclear cells from that sample were used for TCR beta sequencing. Genomic DNA was extracted from the blood cell samples with the Qiagen DNeasy Blood Extraction Kit. The full study reports these points: In a later analysis, most CMV-associated TCR beta chains were found to appear HLA-restricted, with HLA associations seemingly driven largely by CMV exposure. In vitro tests confirmed that a few of the cytomegalovirus-associated TCR beta chains recognize cytomegalovirus antigens. Roughly uniform sequencing depth across donors was assumed in presence/absence analyses, although this assumption may not hold. Over 15 rarely observed V segments, including chromosome 9 orphons, were excluded from the earlier analysis of approximately 600 of the donors because counts were too low. The authors suggested that the approach could potentially be generalized to other disease states and immunological phenotypes. Some IMGT-functional V segments, including TRBV6-2 and TRBV6-3, could not be distinguished by the 87-base-pair reads and were therefore excluded. A further reported finding was that TCR beta sequences accurately predicted the HLA-A and HLA-B alleles for most subjects in the first cohort. In a later analysis, HLA-associated TCR beta chains were found to be more clonally expanded and to have lower generation probabilities than equally common non-associated chains. Correlated functional status among segregating V segments might reflect linkage disequilibrium, but an unknown experimental factor could not be ruled out. Because HLA typing was unavailable for some donors at each locus, only the typed subset was used in association tests. In a later genetic analysis, a missense DCLRE1C variant was associated with V-gene and J-gene trimming of TCR beta chains, and the association was replicated in an independent cohort. In this cohort, only TCR beta chains were sequenced, and detectable features were limited by the absence of alpha or paired-chain data. Several of the top co-occurrence clusters appeared to be linked to parvovirus B19, influenza, CMV and Epstein-Barr virus, according to a later analysis. Assigning TCR associations to individual alleles was difficult when HLA alleles, especially DR and DQ, strongly co-occurred. For the cohort, immune exposure information was limited to CMV serostatus. A later analysis found that TCR association rates varied across HLA loci, with DRB1 alleles showing the most associated TCRs and HLA-C alleles the fewest. A later analysis associated 17,000 or so TCR beta sequences with specific HLA alleles at a false discovery rate of 0.05. The study listed 150 to 200 TCR beta chains as associated with cytomegalovirus. While some public TCRs were present in many individuals, most TCR sequences turned up only very rarely across donors. A later genetic analysis reported fewer N-insertions in productive TCRs among donors in an Asian-associated ancestry cluster than the 666-donor mean. The classifier was reported to diagnose cytomegalovirus status with high specificity and sensitivity in both the original and validation cohorts. A cluster of highly shared sequence variants was judged likely to be a technical artifact of the sequencing pipeline. Broadly in line with IMGT annotations, most TCR beta V segments showed up in productive rearrangements about 87% or about 30% of the time in an earlier analysis of around 550 of the donors.

The V and J ends are trimmed by 2 bases and 4 bases, leaving 10 bases between them. For CDR1 and CDR2, the germline V gene (reference sequence) lists PRHDT and FYEKMQ. The CDR3 holds 14 amino acids from the cysteine to the phenylalanine. Of the read, only the CDR3 DNA is kept; its 42 bases are in frame from base 1. Library creation used the immunoSEQ multiplex PCR assay. The multiplex PCR relied on a mix of 60 forward primers for TCR Vbeta segments and 13 reverse primers for TCR Jbeta segments. The CDR3 region of rearranged TCR beta genes was amplified from genomic DNA by a multiplex PCR assay. Amplified TCR beta libraries were sequenced as 87-base-pair reads on the Illumina HiSeq System. The source study handled its data this way. In a later analysis, tens of millions of unique TCR beta chains were counted across the approximately 670 repertoires, and roughly 10 million of these chains were shared by at least two donors. To remove PCR and sequencing errors, raw reads were error-corrected and collapsed into unique sequences using a nearest-neighbor algorithm that merged closely related sequences. To assign V, D and J gene segments, CDR3 sequences were aligned to IMGT reference sequences. For a sequence to be retained, a match of at least six nucleotides was required to both a V gene segment and a J gene segment. Rearrangements were classified as productive when the CDR3 lacked stop codons and remained in frame with V and J, and all other rearrangements were classified as non-productive. CDR3 was defined according to IMGT convention as the region running from the second conserved V-encoded cysteine to the conserved J-encoded phenylalanine. In an earlier analysis of 500 to 650 of the donors, sequences lacking an unambiguous match to a single V gene segment were excluded. An earlier analysis of fewer than 750 of the donors classified V segments as functional when productive rearrangements were above 56.7% and as segregating when the standard deviation between donors was above 5%. A statistical classification framework was built to diagnose cytomegalovirus status from the catalog of TCR beta chain sequences. V and J gene assignment, in a later analysis, came from comparing TCR nucleotide sequences with IMGT/GENE-DB human TR gene sequences. The TCRdist pipeline was used in a later analysis to assign CDR3 sequences and most-parsimonious VDJ recombination scenarios. In a later analysis, each TCR beta chain was defined by its CDR3 amino acid sequence together with its V-gene family, and reads without a unique V-gene family were excluded. In a later analysis, approximately 640 highly shared, low-generation-probability nucleotide sequences were removed to address suspected cross-contamination and a sequencing artifact. In a later analysis, a clonal expansion index was calculated for each public chain from normalized within-repertoire ranks of inferred template counts. A later analysis computed generation probabilities with a VDJ recombination model fitted to out-of-frame rearrangements, and checked the results against IGoR. In a later analysis, hypergeometric tests were used to score TCR-TCR, TCR-HLA and TCR-CMV co-occurrence, with a repertoire-size bias correction applied to TCR pairs. To estimate false discovery rates, a later analysis permuted the HLA or CMV assignments 20 times. In a later analysis, co-occurring TCRs were grouped using DBSCAN, and TCRdist sequence similarity was added for clustering within HLA-allele-positive subsets. Repertoires with fewer than 30,000 or more than 120,000 public chains, plus five repertoires with anomalous nucleotide sharing, were excluded from co-occurrence clustering. TCRdb carries this immuneACCESS record with in-frame sequences only. Its versions omit some clonotypes, under half of them owing to an unresolved V gene in the studies checked, with the rest unexplained. V and J calls and clone size are those listed in that table; D and trimming were worked out from the DNA. The sample contains around 150,000 clones, over 50% of them found a single time. Clones ranked in the top ten supply approximately 1.7% of the sample.

The source material was PBMCs. This sequence uses TRBV13 and TRBJ2-3, and the D gene may be TRBD2, 5 bases matching. The origin of this receptor is a human donor in good health. The CDR3 region reads CASSLRGGPDTQYF. The DNA is as follows: TGTGCCAGCAGCTTAAGAGGAGGCCCAGATACGCAGTATTTT.